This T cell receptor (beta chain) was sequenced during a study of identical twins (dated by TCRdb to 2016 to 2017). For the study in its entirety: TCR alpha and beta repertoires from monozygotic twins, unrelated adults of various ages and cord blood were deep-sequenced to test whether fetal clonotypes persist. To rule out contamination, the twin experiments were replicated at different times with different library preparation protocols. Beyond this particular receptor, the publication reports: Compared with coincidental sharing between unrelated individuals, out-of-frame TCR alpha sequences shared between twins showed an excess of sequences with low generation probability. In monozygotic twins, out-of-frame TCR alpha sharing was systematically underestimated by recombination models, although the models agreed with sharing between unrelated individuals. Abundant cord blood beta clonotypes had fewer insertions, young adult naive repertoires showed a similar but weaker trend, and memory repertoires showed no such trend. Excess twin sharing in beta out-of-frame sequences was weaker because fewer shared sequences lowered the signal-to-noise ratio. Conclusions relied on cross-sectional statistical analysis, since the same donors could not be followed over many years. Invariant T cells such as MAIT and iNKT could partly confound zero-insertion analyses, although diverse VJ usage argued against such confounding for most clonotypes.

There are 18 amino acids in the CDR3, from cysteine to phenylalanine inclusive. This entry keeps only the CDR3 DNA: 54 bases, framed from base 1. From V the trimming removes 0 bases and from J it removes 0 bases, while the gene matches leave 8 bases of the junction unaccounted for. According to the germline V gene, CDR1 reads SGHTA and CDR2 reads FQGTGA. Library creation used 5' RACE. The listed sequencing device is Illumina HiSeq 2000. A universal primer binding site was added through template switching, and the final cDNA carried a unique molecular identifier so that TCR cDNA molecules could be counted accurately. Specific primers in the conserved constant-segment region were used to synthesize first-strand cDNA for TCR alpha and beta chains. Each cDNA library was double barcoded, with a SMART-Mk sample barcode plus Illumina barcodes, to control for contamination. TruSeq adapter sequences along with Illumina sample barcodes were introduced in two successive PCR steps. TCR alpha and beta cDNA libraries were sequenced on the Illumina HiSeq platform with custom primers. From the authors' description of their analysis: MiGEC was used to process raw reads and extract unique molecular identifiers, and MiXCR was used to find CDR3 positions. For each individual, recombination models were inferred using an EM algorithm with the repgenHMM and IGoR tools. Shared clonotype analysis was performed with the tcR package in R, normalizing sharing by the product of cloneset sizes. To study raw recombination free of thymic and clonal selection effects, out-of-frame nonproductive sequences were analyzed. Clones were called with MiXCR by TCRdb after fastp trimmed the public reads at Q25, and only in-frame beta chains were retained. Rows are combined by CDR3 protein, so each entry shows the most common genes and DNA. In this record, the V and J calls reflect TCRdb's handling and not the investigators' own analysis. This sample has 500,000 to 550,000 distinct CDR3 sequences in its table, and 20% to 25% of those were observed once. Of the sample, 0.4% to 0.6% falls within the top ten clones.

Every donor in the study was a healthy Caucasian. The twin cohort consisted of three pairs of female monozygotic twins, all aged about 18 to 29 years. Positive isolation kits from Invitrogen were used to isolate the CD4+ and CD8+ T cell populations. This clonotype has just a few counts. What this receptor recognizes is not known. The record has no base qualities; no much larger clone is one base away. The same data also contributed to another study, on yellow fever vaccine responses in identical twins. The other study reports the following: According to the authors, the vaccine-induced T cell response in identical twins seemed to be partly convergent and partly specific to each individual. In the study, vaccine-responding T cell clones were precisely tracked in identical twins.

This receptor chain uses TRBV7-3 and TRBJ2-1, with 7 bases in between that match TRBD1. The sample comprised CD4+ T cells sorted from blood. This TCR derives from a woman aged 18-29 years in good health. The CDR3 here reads CASSLTTGTASSYNEQFF. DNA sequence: TGTGCCAGCAGCTTAACGACCGGGACAGCCAGCTCCTACAATGAGCAGTTCTTC.